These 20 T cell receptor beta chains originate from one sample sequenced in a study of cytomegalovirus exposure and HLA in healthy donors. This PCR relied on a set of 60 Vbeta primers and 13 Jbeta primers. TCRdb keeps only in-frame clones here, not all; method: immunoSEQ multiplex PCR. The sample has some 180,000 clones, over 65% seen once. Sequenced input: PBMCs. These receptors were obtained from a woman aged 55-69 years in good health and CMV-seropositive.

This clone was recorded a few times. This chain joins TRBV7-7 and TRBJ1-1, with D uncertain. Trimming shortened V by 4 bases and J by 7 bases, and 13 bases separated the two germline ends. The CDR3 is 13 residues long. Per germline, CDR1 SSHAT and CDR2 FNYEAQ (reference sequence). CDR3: CASSYISPVEAFF. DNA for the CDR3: TGTGCCAGCAGCTATATCTCCCCGGTTGAAGCTTTCTTT.

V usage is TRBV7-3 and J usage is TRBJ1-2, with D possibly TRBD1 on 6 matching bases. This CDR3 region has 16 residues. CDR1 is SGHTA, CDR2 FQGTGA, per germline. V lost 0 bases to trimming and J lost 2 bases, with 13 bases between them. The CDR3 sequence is CASSLTKQGGNYGYTF. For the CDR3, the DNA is TGTGCCAGCAGCTTAACAAAACAGGGAGGGAACTATGGCTACACCTTC.

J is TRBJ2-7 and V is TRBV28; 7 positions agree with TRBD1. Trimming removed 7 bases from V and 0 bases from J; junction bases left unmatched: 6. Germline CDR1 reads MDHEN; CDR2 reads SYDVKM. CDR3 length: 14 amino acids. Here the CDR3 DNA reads TGTGCCAGCAAAGGCAGGGGGAGCTCCTACGAGCAGTACTTC. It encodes CASKGRGSSYEQYF.

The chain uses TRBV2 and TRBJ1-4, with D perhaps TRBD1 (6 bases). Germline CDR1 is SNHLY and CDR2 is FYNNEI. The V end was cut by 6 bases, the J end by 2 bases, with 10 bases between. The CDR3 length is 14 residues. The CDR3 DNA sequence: TGTGCCAGCAGGCGAGGACAGACTAATGAAAAACTGTTTTTT. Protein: CASRRGQTNEKLFF.

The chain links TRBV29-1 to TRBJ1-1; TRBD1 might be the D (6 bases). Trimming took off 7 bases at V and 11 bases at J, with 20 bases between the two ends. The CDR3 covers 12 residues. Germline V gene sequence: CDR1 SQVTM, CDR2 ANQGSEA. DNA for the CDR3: TGCAGCGGGATCTTACAGGGTTGGGCGGCTTTCTTT. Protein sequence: CSGILQGWAAFF. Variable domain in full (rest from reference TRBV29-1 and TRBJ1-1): SAVISQKPSRDICQRGTSLTIQCQVDSQVTMMFWYRQQPGQSLTLIATANQGSEATYESGFVIDKFPISRPNLTFSTLTVSNMSPEDSSIYLCSGILQGWAAFFGQGTRLTVV.

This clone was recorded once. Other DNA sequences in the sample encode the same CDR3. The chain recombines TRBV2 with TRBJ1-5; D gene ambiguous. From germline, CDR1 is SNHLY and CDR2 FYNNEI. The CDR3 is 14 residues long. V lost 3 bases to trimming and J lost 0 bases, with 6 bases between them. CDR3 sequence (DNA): TGTGCCAGCAGTGAGAATAGTAGCAATCAGCCCCAGCATTTT. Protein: CASSENSSNQPQHF.

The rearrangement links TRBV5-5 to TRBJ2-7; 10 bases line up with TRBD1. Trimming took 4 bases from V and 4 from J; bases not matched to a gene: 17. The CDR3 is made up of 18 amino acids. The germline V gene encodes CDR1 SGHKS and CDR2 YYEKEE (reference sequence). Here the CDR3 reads CASSLPRSGTGAGYEQYF. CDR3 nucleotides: TGTGCCAGCAGCCTCCCCAGGTCCGGGACAGGGGCAGGTTACGAGCAGTACTTC.

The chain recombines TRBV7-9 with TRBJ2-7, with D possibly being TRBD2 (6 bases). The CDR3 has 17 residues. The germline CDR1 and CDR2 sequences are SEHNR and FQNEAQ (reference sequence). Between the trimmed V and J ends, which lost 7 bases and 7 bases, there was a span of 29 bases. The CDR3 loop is CASIIPGLRGAIQEQYF. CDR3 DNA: TGTGCCAGCATTATCCCGGGACTCCGCGGTGCGATTCAGGAGCAGTACTTC.

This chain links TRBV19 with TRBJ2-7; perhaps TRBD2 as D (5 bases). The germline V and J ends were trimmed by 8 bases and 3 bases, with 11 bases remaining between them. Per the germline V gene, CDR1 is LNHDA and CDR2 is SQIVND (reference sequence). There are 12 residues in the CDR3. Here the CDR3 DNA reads TGTGCCAGTGTAGCGCCTAACTACGAGCAGTACTTC. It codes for CASVAPNYEQYF.

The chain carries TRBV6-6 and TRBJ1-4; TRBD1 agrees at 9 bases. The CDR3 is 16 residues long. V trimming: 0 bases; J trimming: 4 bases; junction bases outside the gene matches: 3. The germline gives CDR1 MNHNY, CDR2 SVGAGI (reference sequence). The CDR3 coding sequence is TGTGCCAGCAGTTACTCGAGGACAGGGGTTAATGAAAAACTGTTTTTT. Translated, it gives CASSYSRTGVNEKLFF.

The CDR3, as DNA: TGTGCCAGCAGCCCGGGACAGGCTAACTATGGCTACACCTTC. Translated, it gives CASSPGQANYGYTF. The V gene is TRBV5-4, the J gene TRBJ1-2; 8 nucleotides agree with TRBD1. Germline V gives CDR1 SGHNT, CDR2 YYREEE (reference sequence). V was pared by 4 bases and J by 0 bases, with 2 bases of the junction left unmatched. There are 14 residues in the CDR3.

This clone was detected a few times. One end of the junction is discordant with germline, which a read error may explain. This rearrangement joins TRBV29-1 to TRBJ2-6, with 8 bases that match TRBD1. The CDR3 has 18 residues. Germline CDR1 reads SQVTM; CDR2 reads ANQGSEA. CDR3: CSVVGPRGQYAGANGLTF. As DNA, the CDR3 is TGCAGCGTTGTAGGCCCCAGGGGGCAATATGCTGGGGCCAACGGCCTGACTTTC.

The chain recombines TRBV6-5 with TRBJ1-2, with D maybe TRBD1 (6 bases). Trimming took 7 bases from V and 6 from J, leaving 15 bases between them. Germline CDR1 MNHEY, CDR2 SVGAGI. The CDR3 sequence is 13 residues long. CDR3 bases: TGTGCCAGCATGGAAAACAGGGTTCATGGCTACACCTTC. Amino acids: CASMENRVHGYTF.

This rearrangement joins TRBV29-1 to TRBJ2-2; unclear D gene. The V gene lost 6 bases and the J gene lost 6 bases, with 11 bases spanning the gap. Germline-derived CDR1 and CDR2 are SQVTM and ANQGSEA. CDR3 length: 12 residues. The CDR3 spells CSVSSTAGELFF. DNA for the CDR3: TGCAGCGTGTCCAGTACAGCCGGGGAGCTGTTTTTT.

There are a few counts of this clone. As DNA, the CDR3 is TGTGCCAGCAGCTGGTTATCCGGGACAGGGGGTAGAAACTACGAGCAGTACTTC. This sequence encodes CASSWLSGTGGRNYEQYF. The genes are TRBV7-2 and TRBJ2-7; 11 bases align to TRBD1. Germline V lookup: CDR1 SGHTA, CDR2 FQGNSA. V gave up 4 bases and J gave up 3 bases; unmatched junction bases: 14. The CDR3 spans 18 residues.

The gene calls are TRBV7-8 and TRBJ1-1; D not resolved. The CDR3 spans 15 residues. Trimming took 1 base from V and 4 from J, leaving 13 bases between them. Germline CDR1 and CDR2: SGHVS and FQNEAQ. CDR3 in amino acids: CASSLVAGSGTEAFF. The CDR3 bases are TGTGCCAGCAGCTTAGTGGCGGGCTCGGGCACTGAAGCTTTCTTT. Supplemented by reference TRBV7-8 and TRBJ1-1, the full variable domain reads GAGVSQSPRYKVAKRGQDVALRCDPISGHVSLFWYQQALGQGPEFLTYFQNEAQLDKSGLPSDRFFAERPEGSVSTLKIQRTQQEDSAVYLCASSLVAGSGTEAFFGQGTRLTVV.

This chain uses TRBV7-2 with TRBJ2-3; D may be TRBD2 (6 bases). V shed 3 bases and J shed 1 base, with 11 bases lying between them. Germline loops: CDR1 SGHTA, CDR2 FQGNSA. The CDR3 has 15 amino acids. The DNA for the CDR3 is TGTGCCAGCAGCTTGACGGGGGAAGGCACAGATACGCAGTATTTT. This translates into CASSLTGEGTDTQYF.

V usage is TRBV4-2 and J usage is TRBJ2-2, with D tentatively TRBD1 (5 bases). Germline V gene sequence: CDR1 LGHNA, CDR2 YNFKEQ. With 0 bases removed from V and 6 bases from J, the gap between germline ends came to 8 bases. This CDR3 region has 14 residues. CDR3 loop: CASSQDKGSGELFF. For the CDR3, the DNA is TGTGCCAGCAGCCAAGATAAGGGGTCCGGGGAGCTGTTTTTT.

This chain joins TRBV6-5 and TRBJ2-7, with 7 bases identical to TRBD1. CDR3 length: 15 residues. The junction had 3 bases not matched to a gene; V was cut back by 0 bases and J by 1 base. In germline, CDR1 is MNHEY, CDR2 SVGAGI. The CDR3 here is CASSYSGGGSYEQYF. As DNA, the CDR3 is TGTGCCAGCAGTTACTCAGGGGGCGGGTCCTACGAGCAGTACTTC.

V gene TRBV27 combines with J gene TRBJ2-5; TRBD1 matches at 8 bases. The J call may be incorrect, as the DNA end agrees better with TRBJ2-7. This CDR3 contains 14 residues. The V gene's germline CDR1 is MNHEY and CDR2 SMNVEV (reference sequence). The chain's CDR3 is CASSPRTGSYEQYF. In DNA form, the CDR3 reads TGTGCCAGCAGTCCCCGGACAGGGTCCTACGAGCAGTACTTC.